This T cell receptor (beta chain) originates from a study of shared clonotypes between healthy human individuals (dated by TCRdb to about 2020). As for the study more broadly: The cohort comprised a couple of women and a few men aged 18 to 49 years. To increase sequencing depth and limit assay-specific biases, different laboratories used diverse techniques to prepare libraries and sequence TCR repertoires. Leukapheresis yielded between about 0.94 and 8.9 billion PBMCs per donor. For each donor, CD4 naive and CD4 memory were each given three plates, CD8 naive was given two plates, and CD8 memory was given one plate. To estimate repertoire size and how much clonotypes are shared between individuals, the study performed deep sequencing of blood TCR repertoires from 4 to 6 healthy adults. The investigation overall reported the following: Compared with non-shared clonotypes, clonotypes shared by all four sorted-subset donors had higher generation probabilities. Sharing across several donors was observed for 5% to 6.5% of naive CD4, less than 4% of naive CD8, over 2% of memory CD4, and less than 0.45% of memory CD8 clonotypes. Rarefaction of sorted-subset datasets indicated incomplete sequencing despite the large sequencing depth. Based on pairwise subsampling, the degree of clonotype sharing among donors was expected to be affected by sequencing depth. Sampling was limited to blood, and TCR repertoires in tissue likely differ from TCR repertoires in blood. The small number of donors limited the genetic and exposure-history diversity represented. Naive subsets generally had larger estimated clonotype richness than memory subsets.

Using the deep immunoSEQ assay, TCR CDR3 regions were amplified from genomic DNA by multiplex PCR. For each cell subset, the extracted genomic DNA was distributed evenly across all wells of several immunoSEQ 96-well plates, and each plate served as one replicate. Each replicate PCR for sorted subsets received about 0.2 ug genomic DNA, equal to about 29,000 T cell genomes. The purified libraries were quantified using a Qubit 3.0 fluorometer, sized with a Bioanalyzer 2100, and then quantified again using the KAPA Library Quantification kit. A separate single-read 150-cycle Illumina NextSeq 550 flow cell was used to sequence each immunoSEQ 96-well plate. Per the original workflow: Because the immunoSEQ output held only junctional sequences and lacked quality scores, the filtering could not match the filtering applied to full-length reads. To assign V/J genes and CDR3, sequences were annotated against IMGT germline references using PyIR, a Python wrapper for IgBLAST v1.9. Reads with weak V/J assignments (E-value above 1e-6), missing CDR3, stop codons, out-of-frame junctions, or ambiguous translated residues were removed. A V3J clonotype was defined by an identical inferred V gene, J gene, and CDR3 amino acid sequence. Percentage overlap between repertoires was computed as shared unique clonotypes divided by the size of the smaller repertoire. Richness of each repertoire was evaluated using RTK rarefaction, the Chao1 estimator, and Recon v2.1 estimates of unobserved clonotypes. For all TCRbeta clonotypes obtained by the gDNA method from a few donors, generation probabilities were computed with OLGA. TCRdb stores this immuneACCESS table with in-frame sequences only. Part of the clones is absent; in the studies checked, under half of the shortfall reflects unresolved V genes, and no reason is known for the rest. V and J calls and clone size are those listed in that table; D and trimming were worked out from the DNA. This sample holds approximately 700,000 clones; about three quarters were observed only once. Of the sample, around 1.8% is held by the ten largest clones.

The donors were healthy, HIV-negative adults with no recently reported acute infections or vaccinations. Every donor was a Caucasian adult residing in Nashville, Tennessee, USA. CD4+ T cells were enriched by magnetic negative selection, after which naive cells were positively selected on CD45RA and the negative fraction was taken as the memory subset. Blood was collected by leukapheresis, and PBMCs were isolated by Ficoll-Histopaque density gradient centrifugation and then cryopreserved in liquid nitrogen vapor phase. Purity and quantity of every magnetically sorted T cell population were checked by analytical flow cytometry. Each sorted fraction had its genomic DNA isolated and then quantified by UV absorbance on a Nanodrop 2000c. Trimming takes 5 bases from V and 10 bases from J, and the germline ends sit 24 bases apart. CDR1 is given as SGHTA and CDR2 as FQGTGA, both from the germline V gene. The cysteine opens and the phenylalanine closes a CDR3 of 16 amino acids. The entry retains the CDR3 DNA only, 48 bases that are in frame from base 1.

As concerns this clone: This receptor's antigen is unknown. No base qualities exist here, and no much larger clone lies one base off it.

This receptor was obtained from a woman younger than 45 in good health. The rearranged chain carries TRBV7-3 and TRBJ2-1; D gene: possibly TRBD2, on 5 matching bases. The sequenced material came from memory CD4+ T cells sorted from blood. Sample cell subset or site, as interpreted from the label and publication: CD45RA-negative fraction. The sequenced DNA: TGTGCCAGCAGCCCCGGACTTGGTGCGGGCCCCAGAGAGCAGTTCTTC. Its protein product is CASSPGLGAGPREQFF.